Below, 14 T cell receptor beta chains from the same sample are listed, as sequenced in a study of cytomegalovirus exposure and HLA in healthy donors. Amplification used 60 Vbeta primers and 13 Jbeta primers. Produced via immunoSEQ multiplex PCR; TCRdb's table is partial and in-frame only. This sample has about 160,000 clones, with about 82% found just once. Sequences were obtained from PBMCs. These receptors all come from a male donor in good health and CMV-seronegative.

Comment on this clone: At one of its ends the junction is not consistent with the germline gene, which may arise from a read error. This sample includes further DNA sequences coding for the same CDR3. The chain carries TRBV5-6 and TRBJ2-3; 9 bases are a match to TRBD2. The CDR3 consists of 17 residues. Germline-derived CDR1 and CDR2 are SGHDT and YYEEEE. The CDR3 DNA reads as TGTGCCAGCAGCTTGGTAACTAGCGGGCAAAGCACAGATACGCAGTACTTT. Protein: CASSLVTSGQSTDTQYF.

The chain uses TRBV9 and TRBJ1-4; D is possibly TRBD1 (5 bases). The CDR3 loop spans 16 amino acids. V gave up 1 base and J gave up 6 bases, with 16 bases separating them. Germline V lookup: CDR1 SGDLS, CDR2 YYNGEE. The CDR3 reads CASSVSPGISDEKLFF. CDR3 DNA sequence: TGTGCCAGCAGCGTAAGCCCAGGGATATCGGATGAAAAACTGTTTTTT.

The chain employs TRBV4-2 and TRBJ1-1, with a possible D match to TRBD1 (6 bases). With 4 bases removed from V and 2 bases from J, the gap between germline ends came to 20 bases. CDR1 and CDR2 from the germline V gene are LGHNA and YNFKEQ. The CDR3 runs 17 residues. The CDR3 coding sequence is TGTGCCAGCAGCCGTAACCGGGACACCCGGCCAAACACTGAAGCTTTCTTT. It is translated as CASSRNRDTRPNTEAFF.

V usage is TRBV23-1 and J usage is TRBJ2-5; 8 bases line up with TRBD1. TRBV23-1 is designated an ORF whose function remains uncertain. The CDR3 sequence is 16 residues long. V shed 2 bases, J shed 1 base, and the junction held 6 bases outside the gene matches. CDR3 in DNA: TGCGCCAGCAGTCAAGCCTCGGACAGGGTCCAAGAGACCCAGTACTTC. Its translation: CASSQASDRVQETQYF.

This rearrangement joins TRBV7-6 to TRBJ2-7; 11 bases line up with TRBD1. After removal of 2 bases from V and 5 bases from J, the junction contained 14 bases not matched to a gene. The V gene's germline CDR1 is SGHVS and CDR2 FNYEAQ. The length of the CDR3 is 18 residues. CDR3 DNA: TGTGCCAGCAGCTTACGGATACCTCGTCGGGACAGGGGGAACGAGCAGTACTTC. Translated: CASSLRIPRRDRGNEQYF.

The rearrangement joins TRBV7-5 to TRBJ2-7; the table's D call, TRBD2, was not checked against the DNA. TRBV7-5 represents a pseudogene. The CDR3 runs to 15 residues. CDR3 in DNA: TGTGTCAGAAGCTGCGGGGGCCTATTTACCTACGAGCAGTACTTC. Translating it yields CVRSCGGLFTYEQYF.

The gene calls are TRBV15 and TRBJ2-5; 9 bases fit TRBD1. Germline V gene sequence: CDR1 LNHNV, CDR2 YYDKDF (reference sequence). The CDR3 runs 13 residues. Trimming removed 7 bases from V and 4 bases from J; junction bases left unmatched: 4. This chain's CDR3 is CATKRQGGETQYF. The CDR3 DNA is TGTGCCACCAAAAGACAGGGGGGAGAGACCCAGTACTTC.

In this sample, this clone turned up a few times. The chain recombines TRBV28 with TRBJ2-7, with 7 bases that match TRBD1. V shed 5 bases, J shed 1 base, and the junction held 2 bases outside the gene matches. CDR3 size: 13 residues. CDR1 and CDR2 from the germline V gene are MDHEN and SYDVKM. Here the CDR3 reads CASSRGQSYEQYF. For the CDR3, the DNA is TGTGCCAGCAGTAGGGGACAGTCCTACGAGCAGTACTTC.

This chain joins TRBV6-6 and TRBJ2-2; a weak D match, TRBD2 (7 bases). This CDR3 is 15 amino acids long. Trimming removed 7 bases at V and 0 bases at J, with 12 bases between. The germline CDR1 and CDR2 sequences are MNHNY and SVGAGI (reference sequence). This CDR3 reads CASTRGGANTGELFF. The CDR3 DNA is TGTGCCAGCACACGCGGGGGCGCGAACACCGGGGAGCTGTTTTTT.

The chain uses TRBV6-1 and TRBJ2-1; 10 bases match TRBD2. The length of the CDR3 is 16 residues. With 4 bases clipped from V and 2 bases from J, the junction kept 5 bases outside the gene matches. CDR1 is MNHNS, CDR2 SASEGT, per germline. The CDR3 coding sequence is TGTGCCAGCAGTGGGCGACTAGCGGGTCCCTACAATGAGCAGTTCTTC. Amino acids: CASSGRLAGPYNEQFF.

This chain links TRBV7-2 with TRBJ1-2, with 8 bases aligning to TRBD1. Looked up from germline, CDR1 is SGHTA and CDR2 is FQGNSA. The CDR3 totals 17 residues. The ends lost 1 base at V and 2 bases at J; junction bases unmatched: 9. CDR3 DNA sequence: TGTGCCAGCAGCTTAGATGGCAGGGGGCGCGTAAACTATGGCTACACCTTC. It is translated as CASSLDGRGRVNYGYTF.

The chain recombines TRBV9 with TRBJ1-2, with TRBD1 matching 8 bases. The CDR3 loop spans 14 amino acids. The V and J ends lost 2 bases and 4 bases, in that order; junction bases with no gene match: 4. The V gene's germline CDR1 is SGDLS and CDR2 YYNGEE. CDR3 sequence: CASSVGQGSYGYTF. The CDR3 bases are TGTGCCAGCAGCGTCGGACAGGGAAGCTATGGCTACACCTTC.

This chain joins TRBV14 and TRBJ1-2, with D tentatively TRBD1 (5 bases). From germline, CDR1 is SGHDN and CDR2 FVKESK. The germline V and J ends were trimmed by 0 bases and 1 base, with 12 bases remaining between them. CDR3 length: 16 amino acids. The CDR3 DNA follows: TGTGCCAGCAGCCAAGATACGGGGGAATTTAACTATGGCTACACCTTC. Its translation: CASSQDTGEFNYGYTF. Filled out from reference TRBV14 and TRBJ1-2, the complete variable domain reads EAGVTQFPSHSVIEKGQTVTLRCDPISGHDNLYWYRRVMGKEIKFLLHFVKESKQDESGMPNNRFLAERTGGTYSTLKVQPAELEDSGVYFCASSQDTGEFNYGYTFGSGTRLTVV.

The chain couples TRBV14 to TRBJ2-3; 13 nucleotides align to TRBD2. Germline values: CDR1 SGHDN, CDR2 FVKESK. V dropped 1 base and J dropped 2; count of bases not matched to a gene: 6. This CDR3 has 18 residues. CDR3 sequence reads: CASSQGRTSGGSTDTQYF. The CDR3 DNA follows: TGTGCCAGCAGCCAAGGGAGGACTAGCGGGGGCTCCACAGATACGCAGTATTTT.